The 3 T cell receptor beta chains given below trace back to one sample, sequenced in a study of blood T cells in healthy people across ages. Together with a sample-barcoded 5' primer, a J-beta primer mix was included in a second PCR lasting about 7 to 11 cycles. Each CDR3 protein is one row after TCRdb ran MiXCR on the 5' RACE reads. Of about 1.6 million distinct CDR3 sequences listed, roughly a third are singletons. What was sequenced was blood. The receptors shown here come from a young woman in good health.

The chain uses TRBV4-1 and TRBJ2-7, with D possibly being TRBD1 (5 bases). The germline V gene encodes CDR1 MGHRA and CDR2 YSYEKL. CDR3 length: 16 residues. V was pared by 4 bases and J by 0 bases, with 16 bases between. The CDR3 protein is CASSPSEGALSYEQYF. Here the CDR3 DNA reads TGCGCCAGCAGCCCCTCGGAAGGGGCCCTCTCCTACGAGCAGTACTTC.

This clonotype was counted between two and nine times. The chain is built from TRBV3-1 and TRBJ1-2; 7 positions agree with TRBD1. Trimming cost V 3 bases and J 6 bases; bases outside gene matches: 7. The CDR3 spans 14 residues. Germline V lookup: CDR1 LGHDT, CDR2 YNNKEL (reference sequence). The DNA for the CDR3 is TGTGCCAGCAGCCATGTCGGGACAGCGGATGGCTACACCTTC. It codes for CASSHVGTADGYTF.

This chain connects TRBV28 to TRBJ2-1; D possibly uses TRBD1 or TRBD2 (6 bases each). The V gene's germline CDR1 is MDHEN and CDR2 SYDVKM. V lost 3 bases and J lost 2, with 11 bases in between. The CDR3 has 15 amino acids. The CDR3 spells CASSFEGEAYNEQFF. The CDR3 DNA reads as TGTGCCAGCAGTTTCGAGGGGGAGGCCTACAATGAGCAGTTCTTC.